One sample yielded the 21 T cell receptor beta chains listed below, sequenced in a study of neurological immune-mediated disorders. TCRdb passed the 5' RACE reads through MiXCR, listing each CDR3 protein once. The profile shows about 120,000 distinct CDR3 sequences, 3.2% of them singletons. The sequencing input was PBMCs. All receptors derive from a woman aged 25 to 39 with multiple sclerosis.

This clonotype was detected ten times or more. The junction does not match germline at one end; this may be a read error. The gene calls are TRBV7-2 and TRBJ2-3; perhaps TRBD2 as D (6 bases). Germline values: CDR1 SGHTA, CDR2 FQGNSA. This CDR3 is built from 19 residues. Written as DNA, the CDR3 is TGTGCCAGCACCTTACCGGGATTTTTGGCGGAGGGGAGCACAGATACGCAGTATTTT. Translation gives CASTLPGFLAEGSTDTQYF.

In its sample, this clonotype was seen many times. The chain is built from TRBV7-8 and TRBJ2-7; TRBD1 is a possible D gene (6 bases). Trimming removed 1 base from V and 8 bases from J, with 15 bases in between. CDR1 SGHVS and CDR2 FQNEAQ come from the germline V gene. CDR3 length: 14 amino acids. CDR3 protein: CASSLGDNSVKQYF. CDR3 sequence (DNA): TGTGCCAGCAGCTTAGGGGACAACAGCGTTAAGCAGTACTTC.

This clonotype was counted at least ten times. The chain combines TRBV7-8 with TRBJ1-5, with a weak D call TRBD1 (5 bases). The CDR3 totals 15 residues. Germline CDR1 and CDR2: SGHVS and FQNEAQ. Trimming shortened V by 1 base and J by 4 bases, and 11 bases separated the two germline ends. The CDR3 protein is CASSLDLGPNQPQHF. In nucleotides, the CDR3 is TGTGCCAGCAGCTTAGACTTGGGGCCAAATCAGCCCCAGCATTTT.

This clonotype showed up just a few times. This may be a read error: a much more frequent sequence differs by one nucleotide. This rearrangement joins TRBV6-5 to TRBJ2-6; D could derive from TRBD1 or TRBD2 (5 bases each). The CDR3 consists of 14 residues. Germline V gene lookup returns CDR1 MNHEY and CDR2 SVGAGI. For the CDR3, the DNA is TGTGCCAGCAGGGAGGTTGGTGGGGCCAAAGTCCTGACTTTC. Protein: CASREVGGAKVLTF.

This clonotype appeared many times. The genes are TRBV29-1 and TRBJ1-1; tentatively, D is TRBD1 (5 bases). Germline values: CDR1 SQVTM, CDR2 ANQGSEA. Trimming took off 3 bases at V and 6 bases at J, with 14 bases between the two ends. The CDR3 spans 13 residues. This CDR3 reads CSVDRVRSPEAFF. CDR3 coding DNA: TGCAGCGTTGACAGGGTAAGGAGCCCTGAAGCTTTCTTT.

This clonotype appeared many times. The gene calls are TRBV9 and TRBJ2-4; TRBD1 might be the D (6 bases). CDR1 and CDR2 (germline): SGDLS, YYNGEE. Trimming left V 0 bases short and J 6 bases short, with 13 bases between. The CDR3 totals 15 residues. CDR3 protein: CASSVGAAGANIQYF. The DNA of the CDR3 is TGTGCCAGCAGCGTAGGGGCCGCAGGGGCAAACATTCAGTACTTC.

This clonotype was found many times. This rearrangement joins TRBV20-1 to TRBJ2-7, with 8 bases matching TRBD2. The CDR3 contains 13 residues. The V segment lost 3 bases and the J segment 2 bases; nucleotides outside the gene matches: 3. CDR1 and CDR2 (germline): DFQATT, SNEGSKA (reference sequence). The CDR3 spells CSASGGAPYEQYF. The CDR3 DNA sequence: TGCAGTGCTAGCGGGGGGGCCCCCTACGAGCAGTACTTC.

This clonotype was found many times. The chain has TRBV27 and TRBJ1-6; D may be TRBD1 (5 bases). CDR1 and CDR2 from the germline V gene are MNHEY and SMNVEV (reference sequence). V gave up 8 bases and J gave up 9 bases, with 26 bases separating them. CDR3 length: 17 residues. CDR3 nucleotides: TGTGCCAGCTCCCCCGCGAAAGCATCAGGGTTGGGTTCACCCCTCCACTTT. Translating gives CASSPAKASGLGSPLHF.

This clonotype was recorded at least ten times. The genes are TRBV5-1 and TRBJ2-3, with D possibly being TRBD2 (6 bases). Trimming took off 6 bases at V and 4 bases at J, with 15 bases between the two ends. This CDR3 has 14 amino acids. Germline V lookup: CDR1 SGHRS, CDR2 YFSETQ. As DNA, the CDR3 is TGCGCCAGCACAGACGCCGGGGGTGCAGATACGCAGTATTTT. This encodes CASTDAGGADTQYF.

This clonotype has at least ten counts. The V call is TRBV16, the J call TRBJ2-7; the D gene is possibly TRBD1 (6 bases). CDR1 and CDR2 (germline): KGHSY, FQNENV. The V end lost 4 bases, the J end lost 2 bases, and 12 bases lay between the germline ends. CDR3 size: 14 residues. The CDR3 loop reads CASSRQDFAYEQYF. As DNA, the CDR3 is TGTGCCAGCAGCCGACAGGACTTCGCCTACGAGCAGTACTTC.

This clonotype was counted at least ten times. The chain couples TRBV3-1 to TRBJ2-1, with TRBD1 as a possible D gene (5 bases). V was pared by 4 bases and J by 2 bases, with 15 bases between. The length of the CDR3 is 16 residues. The germline gives CDR1 LGHDT, CDR2 YNNKEL (reference sequence). The CDR3 loop reads CASSLVDTPAYNEQFF. The CDR3, as DNA: TGTGCCAGCAGCCTCGTGGACACGCCGGCCTACAATGAGCAGTTCTTC.

This clonotype was detected ten times or more. The chain employs TRBV5-1 and TRBJ1-3; D unresolved. The CDR3 covers 15 residues. Germline V lookup: CDR1 SGHRS, CDR2 YFSETQ. Between the trimmed V and J ends, which lost 0 bases and 4 bases, there was a span of 11 bases. This CDR3 reads CASSLEPPPGNTIYF. CDR3 nucleotide sequence: TGCGCCAGCAGCTTGGAGCCGCCACCGGGAAACACCATATATTTT. Drawing the rest from reference TRBV5-1 and TRBJ1-3, the complete variable domain is KAGVTQTPRYLIKTRGQQVTLSCSPISGHRSVSWYQQTPGQGLQFLFEYFSETQRNKGNFPGRFSGRQFSNSRSEMNVSTLELGDSALYLCASSLEPPPGNTIYFGEGSWLTVV.

The sample holds many counts of this clonotype. This rearrangement joins TRBV14 to TRBJ2-1; D remains ambiguous. The CDR3 loop spans 12 amino acids. The germline V and J ends were trimmed by 3 bases and 3 bases, with 3 bases remaining between them. The germline V gene encodes CDR1 SGHDN and CDR2 FVKESK. The CDR3, as DNA: TGTGCCAGCAGCCATCTCTACAATGAGCAGTTCTTC. Its translation is CASSHLYNEQFF.

At least ten counts were recorded for this clonotype. This chain uses TRBV21-1 with TRBJ2-5; no DNA check was done on the table's D call, TRBD2. TRBV21-1 is designated a pseudogene. The CDR3 is 16 residues long. The CDR3 coding sequence is TGTGCCAGCAGCAAGGGTTCCAGCGGGGGACAAGAGACCCAGTACTTC. Translated, it gives CASSKGSSGGQETQYF.

In the case of this clonotype: A read error may be the cause here, since a much bigger clone is one base away. This sequence joins TRBV7-8 and TRBJ2-5, with D perhaps matching TRBD2 (5 bases). CDR1 SGHVS and CDR2 FQNEAQ come from the germline V gene. The V end lost 5 bases, the J end lost 1 base, and 14 bases lay between the germline ends. This CDR3 has 15 amino acids. The CDR3 nucleotides read TGTGCCAGCAGCCACCGGACTGAAGTCCAAGAGACCCAGTACTTC. Translated: CASSHRTEVQETQYF.

A few counts support this clonotype. The V call is TRBV4-1, the J call TRBJ2-1; D might be TRBD1 (6 bases). Trimming stripped 4 bases from V and 10 bases from J, with 23 bases between. The CDR3 runs to 16 residues. Germline lookup yields CDR1 MGHRA and CDR2 YSYEKL. The CDR3 sequence: CASSLSPGTSQGEQFF. The CDR3 nucleotides read TGCGCCAGCAGCCTGTCCCCGGGGACATCTCAAGGCGAGCAGTTCTTC.

This clonotype was detected ten times or more. V usage is TRBV5-1 and J usage is TRBJ2-1, with D possibly being TRBD1 (5 bases). Germline V gene data show CDR1 as SGHRS and CDR2 as YFSETQ. Trimming took 7 bases from V and 5 from J, leaving 19 bases between them. The CDR3 extends over 15 amino acids. Here the CDR3 DNA reads TGCGCCAGCTCAGTAGGGGCCGTGGGTGACAATGAGCAGTTCTTC. This encodes CASSVGAVGDNEQFF.

This clonotype was seen at least ten times. The V call is TRBV5-1, the J call TRBJ2-1; 11 nucleotides line up with TRBD2. Germline loops: CDR1 SGHRS, CDR2 YFSETQ. The J segment lost 4 bases and the V segment lost 4 bases, leaving 7 bases of the junction unmatched. This CDR3 comprises 16 residues. CDR3 bases: TGCGCCAGCAGCCCCCCGACTAGCGGGGTTTACAATGAGCAGTTCTTC. Translation: CASSPPTSGVYNEQFF.

This clonotype was seen at least ten times. The chain couples TRBV4-3 to TRBJ2-1, with D possibly TRBD2 on 5 matching bases. Germline values: CDR1 LGHNA, CDR2 YSLEER. The V end was cut by 1 base, the J end by 6 bases, with 7 bases between. This CDR3 contains 13 residues. CDR3 DNA sequence: TGCGCCAGCAGCCAAGCGGGGTCCAATGAGCAGTTCTTC. This translates into CASSQAGSNEQFF.

The V call is TRBV5-1, the J call TRBJ1-1, with TRBD1 matching 9 bases. Germline CDR1 reads SGHRS; CDR2 reads YFSETQ. This CDR3 is built from 15 residues. Unmatched junction bases numbered 8, after V lost 3 bases and J lost 5 bases. The CDR3 coding sequence is TGCGCCAGCAGCTCTCAGGGACAGGGAGGAACTGAAGCTTTCTTT. It yields the protein CASSSQGQGGTEAFF. The full variable domain, rest sourced from reference TRBV5-1 and TRBJ1-1, is KAGVTQTPRYLIKTRGQQVTLSCSPISGHRSVSWYQQTPGQGLQFLFEYFSETQRNKGNFPGRFSGRQFSNSRSEMNVSTLELGDSALYLCASSSQGQGGTEAFFGQGTRLTVV.

There are many counts of this clonotype. The rearrangement links TRBV12-3 or TRBV12-4 to TRBJ1-2, with D possibly being TRBD1 (5 bases). The CDR3 length is 12 residues. V lost 6 bases, J lost 7 bases, and 12 bases lay in between. CDR3 in amino acids: CASSPLGAGYTF. The DNA for the CDR3 is TGTGCCAGCAGCCCACTAGGGGCTGGCTACACCTTC.